Below are 12 T cell receptor beta chains sequenced from a single sample in a study of T cells in narcolepsy. The repertoire was sequenced with immunoSEQ multiplex PCR; TCRdb's copy has only in-frame clones and lacks some. This table holds about 27,000 clones, around 78% found once. Sample: CD45RA- memory CD4+ T cells from PBMCs. Receptors were obtained from a human donor with narcolepsy.

J is TRBJ2-4 and V is TRBV7-9; 9 bases are shared with TRBD1. This CDR3 has 17 residues. Germline lookup yields CDR1 SEHNR and CDR2 FQNEAQ (reference sequence). With V trimmed by 1 base and J by 3 bases, 7 bases remained unmatched. Here the CDR3 reads CASSLVQGAGYKNIQYF. CDR3 DNA sequence: TGTGCCAGCAGCTTAGTACAGGGGGCGGGATACAAAAACATTCAGTACTTC. The full variable domain, completed using reference TRBV7-9 and TRBJ2-4, is DTGVSQNPRHKITKRGQNVTFRCDPISEHNRLYWYRQTLGQGPEFLTYFQNEAQLEKSRLLSDRFSAERPKGSFSTLEIQRTEQGDSAMYLCASSLVQGAGYKNIQYFGAGTRLSVL.

This clone has just a few counts. The chain links TRBV6-5 to TRBJ2-7, with D perhaps TRBD2 (5 bases). The CDR3 has 14 residues. V was shortened by 3 bases and J by 0 bases, with 9 bases between the two germline ends. The V gene's germline CDR1 is MNHEY and CDR2 SVGAGI. The CDR3 is CASSYVGSSYEQYF. CDR3 DNA sequence: TGTGCCAGCAGTTATGTGGGGAGCTCCTACGAGCAGTACTTC.

This sequence joins TRBV18 and TRBJ2-1; 8 nucleotides match TRBD1. Losses at the gene ends were 6 bases for V and 7 bases for J; bases not matched to a gene: 5. Germline V gene sequence: CDR1 KGHSH, CDR2 LQKENI. The CDR3 spans 13 residues. The CDR3: CASSPDRGNEQFF. Here the CDR3 DNA reads TGTGCCAGCTCCCCAGACAGGGGAAATGAGCAGTTCTTC.

The chain joins TRBV10-3 to TRBJ1-2; D perhaps matches TRBD1 (5 bases). The CDR3 is made up of 16 amino acids. Germline V gene data show CDR1 as ENHRY and CDR2 as SYGVKD. V dropped 0 bases and J dropped 2 bases, with 13 bases sitting between them. Here the CDR3 reads CAISESKSRQNYGYTF. CDR3 in DNA: TGTGCCATCAGTGAGTCGAAGTCGAGACAGAACTATGGCTACACCTTC.

The V gene is TRBV6-6, the J gene TRBJ1-4; TRBD1 matches at 7 bases. V shed 5 bases and J 6 bases; nucleotides not matched to a gene: 6. Germline CDR1 is MNHNY and CDR2 is SVGAGI (reference sequence). The CDR3 loop spans 14 amino acids. CDR3 region: CASSPTGSDEKLFF. The CDR3 DNA is TGTGCCAGCAGTCCGACAGGGTCTGATGAAAAACTGTTTTTT.

This clone was recorded only once. The rearrangement uses TRBV10-1 and TRBJ2-2; 12 bases fit TRBD1. The CDR3 contains 18 residues. The germline V gene has CDR1 WNHNN and CDR2 SYGVQD (reference sequence). The ends lost 8 bases at V and 3 bases at J; junction bases unmatched: 13. The CDR3 nucleotides read TGCGCCAGCGGGGGAGGGGACAGGGGGCAATTCGACACCGGGGAGCTGTTTTTT. Residues: CASGGGDRGQFDTGELFF.

The CDR3 region has the DNA TGTGCCAGCAGTTACAAGGGGCGCTCACCCCTCCACTTT. This translates into CASSYKGRSPLHF. V gene TRBV6-5 combines with J gene TRBJ1-6, with D possibly matching TRBD1 (5 bases). Looked up from germline, CDR1 is MNHEY and CDR2 is SVGAGI. This CDR3 has 13 amino acids. V lost 2 bases, J lost 10 bases, and 9 bases lay in between.

The rearrangement uses TRBV13 and TRBJ1-2; D uncertain. The CDR3 has 13 amino acids. The ends were cut back, 6 bases at V and 6 bases at J, with 14 bases in the middle. Germline V CDR1 and CDR2: PRHDT, FYEKMQ (reference sequence). The CDR3 sequence is CASSEARGHGYTF. The CDR3 nucleotides read TGTGCCAGCAGTGAAGCGCGCGGGCATGGCTACACCTTC.

This clone was seen more than once but under ten times. The chain is built from TRBV10-2 and TRBJ2-3; D is undetermined. The V end lost 7 bases, the J end lost 2 bases, and 10 bases lay between the germline ends. The CDR3 spans 13 residues. Germline CDR1 and CDR2: WSHSY and SAAADI. The CDR3 loop reads CASKAEPTDTQYF. As DNA, the CDR3 is TGCGCCAGCAAGGCAGAACCCACAGATACGCAGTATTTT.

V is TRBV5-1 and J is TRBJ2-1; D unresolved. This CDR3 has 14 residues. Germline values: CDR1 SGHRS, CDR2 YFSETQ. Trimming shortened V by 0 bases and J by 1 base, and 5 bases separated the two germline ends. The CDR3 loop is CASSLGVSYNEQFF. In DNA form, the CDR3 reads TGCGCCAGCAGCTTGGGAGTATCCTACAATGAGCAGTTCTTC.

V usage is TRBV7-7 and J usage is TRBJ2-2; perhaps TRBD1 as D (6 bases). CDR1 SSHAT and CDR2 FNYEAQ come from the germline V gene (reference sequence). Between the trimmed V and J ends, which lost 2 bases and 5 bases, there was a span of 12 bases. CDR3 length equals 15 residues. CDR3 sequence reads: CASSLSQGHTGELFF. For the CDR3, the DNA is TGTGCCAGCAGCTTATCACAGGGCCATACCGGGGAGCTGTTTTTT. Supplemented by reference TRBV7-7 and TRBJ2-2, the full variable domain reads GAGVSQSPRYKVTKRGQDVTLRCDPISSHATLYWYQQALGQGPEFLTYFNYEAQPDKSGLPSDRFSAERPEGSISTLTIQRTEQRDSAMYRCASSLSQGHTGELFFGEGSRLTVL.

The chain combines TRBV6-6 with TRBJ1-5; the D gene is possibly TRBD1 (6 bases). CDR3 length: 14 amino acids. The germline V and J ends were trimmed by 6 bases and 0 bases, with 9 bases remaining between them. CDR1 and CDR2 (germline): MNHNY, SVGAGI (reference sequence). The CDR3 loop is CASRRQVSNQPQHF. CDR3 DNA sequence: TGTGCCAGCAGGCGACAGGTTAGCAATCAGCCCCAGCATTTT.